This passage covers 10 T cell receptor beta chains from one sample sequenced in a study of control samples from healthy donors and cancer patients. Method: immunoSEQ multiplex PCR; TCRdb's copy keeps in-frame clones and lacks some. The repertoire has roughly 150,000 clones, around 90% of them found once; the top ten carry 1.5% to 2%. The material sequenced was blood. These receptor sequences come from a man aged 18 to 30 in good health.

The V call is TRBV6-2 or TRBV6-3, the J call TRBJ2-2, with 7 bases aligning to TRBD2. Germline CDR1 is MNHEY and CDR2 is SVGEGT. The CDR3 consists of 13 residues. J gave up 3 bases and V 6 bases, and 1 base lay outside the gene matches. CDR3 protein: CASSGGYTGELFF. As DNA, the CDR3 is TGTGCCAGCAGCGGGGGGTACACCGGGGAGCTGTTTTTT.

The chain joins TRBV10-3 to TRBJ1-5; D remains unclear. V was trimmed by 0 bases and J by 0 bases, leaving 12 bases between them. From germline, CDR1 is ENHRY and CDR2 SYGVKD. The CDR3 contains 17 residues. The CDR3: CAISESIPPDSNQPQHF. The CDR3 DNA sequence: TGTGCCATCAGTGAGTCGATACCCCCCGATAGCAATCAGCCCCAGCATTTT.

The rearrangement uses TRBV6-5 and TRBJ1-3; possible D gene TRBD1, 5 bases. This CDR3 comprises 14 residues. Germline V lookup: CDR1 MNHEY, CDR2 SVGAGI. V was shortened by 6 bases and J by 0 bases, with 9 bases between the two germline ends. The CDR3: CASSRDPSGNTIYF. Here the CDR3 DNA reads TGTGCCAGCAGCCGGGACCCCTCTGGAAACACCATATATTTT.

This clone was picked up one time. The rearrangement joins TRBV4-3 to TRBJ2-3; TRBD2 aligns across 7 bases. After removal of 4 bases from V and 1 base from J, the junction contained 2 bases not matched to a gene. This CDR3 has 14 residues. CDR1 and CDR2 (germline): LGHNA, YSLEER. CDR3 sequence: CASSLSGGTDTQYF. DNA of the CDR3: TGCGCCAGCAGCCTGAGCGGGGGCACAGATACGCAGTATTTT.

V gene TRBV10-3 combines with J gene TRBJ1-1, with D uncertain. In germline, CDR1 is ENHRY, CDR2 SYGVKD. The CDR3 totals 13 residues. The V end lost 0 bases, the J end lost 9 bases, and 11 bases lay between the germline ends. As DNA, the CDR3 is TGTGCCATCAGTGAGTCGAAGGCTTCCAAAGCTTTCTTT. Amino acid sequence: CAISESKASKAFF.

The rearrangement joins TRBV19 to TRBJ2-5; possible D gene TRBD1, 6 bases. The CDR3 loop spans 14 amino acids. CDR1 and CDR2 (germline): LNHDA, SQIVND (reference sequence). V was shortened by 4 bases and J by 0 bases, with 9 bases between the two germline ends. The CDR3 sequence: CASSKGQYQETQYF. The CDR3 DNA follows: TGTGCCAGTAGTAAAGGACAGTACCAAGAGACCCAGTACTTC.

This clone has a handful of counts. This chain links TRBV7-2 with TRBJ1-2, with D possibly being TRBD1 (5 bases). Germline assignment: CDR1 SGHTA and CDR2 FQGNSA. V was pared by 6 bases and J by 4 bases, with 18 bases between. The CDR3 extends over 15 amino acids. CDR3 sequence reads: CASSTGGGESYGYTF. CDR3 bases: TGTGCCAGCAGTACGGGGGGTGGTGAATCCTATGGCTACACCTTC.

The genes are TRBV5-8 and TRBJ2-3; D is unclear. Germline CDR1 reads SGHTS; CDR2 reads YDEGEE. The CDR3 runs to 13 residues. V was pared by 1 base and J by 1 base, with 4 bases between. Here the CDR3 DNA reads TGTGCCAGCAGCTTGCCCGGCACAGATACGCAGTATTTT. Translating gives CASSLPGTDTQYF.

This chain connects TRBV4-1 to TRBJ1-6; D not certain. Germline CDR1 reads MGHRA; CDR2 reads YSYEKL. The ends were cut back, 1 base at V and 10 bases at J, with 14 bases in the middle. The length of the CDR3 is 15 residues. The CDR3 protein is CASSQVGRRGSPLHF. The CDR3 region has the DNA TGCGCCAGCAGCCAAGTTGGGCGCCGAGGATCACCCCTCCACTTT.

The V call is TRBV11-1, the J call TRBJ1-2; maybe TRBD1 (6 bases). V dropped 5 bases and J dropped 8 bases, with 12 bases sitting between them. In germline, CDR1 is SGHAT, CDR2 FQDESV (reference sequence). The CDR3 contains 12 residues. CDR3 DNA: TGTGCCAGCAGCCTACAGGGTGAAGGCTACACCTTC. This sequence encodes CASSLQGEGYTF.